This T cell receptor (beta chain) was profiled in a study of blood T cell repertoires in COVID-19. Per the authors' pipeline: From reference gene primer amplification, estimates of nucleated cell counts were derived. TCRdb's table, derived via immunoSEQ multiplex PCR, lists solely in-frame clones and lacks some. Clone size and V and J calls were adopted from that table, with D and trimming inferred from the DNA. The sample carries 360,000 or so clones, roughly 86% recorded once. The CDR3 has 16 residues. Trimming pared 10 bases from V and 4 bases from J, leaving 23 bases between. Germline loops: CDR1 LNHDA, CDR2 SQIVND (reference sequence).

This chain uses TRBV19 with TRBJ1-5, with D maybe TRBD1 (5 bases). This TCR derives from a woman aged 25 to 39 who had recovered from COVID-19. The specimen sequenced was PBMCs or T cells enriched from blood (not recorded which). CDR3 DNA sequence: TGTGCCACCCATCTAGCGGGGCTACCTGGGAATCAGCCCCAGCATTTT. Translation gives CATHLAGLPGNQPQHF.